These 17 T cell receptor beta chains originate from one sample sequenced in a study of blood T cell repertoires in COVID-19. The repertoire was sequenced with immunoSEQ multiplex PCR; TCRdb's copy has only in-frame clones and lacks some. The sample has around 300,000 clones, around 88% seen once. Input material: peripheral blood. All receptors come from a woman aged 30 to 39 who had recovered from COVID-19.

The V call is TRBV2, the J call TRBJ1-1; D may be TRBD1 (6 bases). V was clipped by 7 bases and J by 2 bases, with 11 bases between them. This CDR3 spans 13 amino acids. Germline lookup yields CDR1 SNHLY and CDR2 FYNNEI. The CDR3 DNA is TGTGCCAGCAAGGCCAGGGGTAACACTGAAGCTTTCTTT. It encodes CASKARGNTEAFF. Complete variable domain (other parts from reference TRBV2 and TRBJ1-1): EPEVTQTPSHQVTQMGQEVILRCVPISNHLYFYWYRQILGQKVEFLVSFYNNEISEKSEIFDDQFSVERPDGSNFTLKIRSTKLEDSAMYFCASKARGNTEAFFGQGTRLTVV.

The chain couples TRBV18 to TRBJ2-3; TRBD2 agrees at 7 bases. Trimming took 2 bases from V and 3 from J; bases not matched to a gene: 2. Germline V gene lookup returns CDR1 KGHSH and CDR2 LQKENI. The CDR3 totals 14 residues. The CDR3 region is CASSPGGGTDTQYF. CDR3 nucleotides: TGTGCCAGCTCACCAGGGGGAGGGACAGATACGCAGTATTTT.

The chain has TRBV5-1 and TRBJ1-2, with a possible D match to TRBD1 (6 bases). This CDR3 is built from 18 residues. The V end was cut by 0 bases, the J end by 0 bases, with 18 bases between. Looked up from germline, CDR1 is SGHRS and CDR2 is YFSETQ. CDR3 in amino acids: CASSLGDIWSNSNYGYTF. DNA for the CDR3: TGCGCCAGCAGCTTGGGGGACATCTGGTCTAATTCTAACTATGGCTACACCTTC.

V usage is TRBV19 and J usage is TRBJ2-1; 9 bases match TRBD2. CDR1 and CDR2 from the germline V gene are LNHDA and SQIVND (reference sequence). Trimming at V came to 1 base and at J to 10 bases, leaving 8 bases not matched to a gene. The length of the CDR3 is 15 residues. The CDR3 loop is CASSIGGGGAWEQFF. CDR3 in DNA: TGTGCCAGTAGTATAGGTGGCGGGGGGGCATGGGAGCAGTTCTTC. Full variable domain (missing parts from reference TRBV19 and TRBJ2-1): DGGITQSPKYLFRKEGQNVTLSCEQNLNHDAMYWYRQDPGQGLRLIYYSQIVNDFQKGDIAEGYSVSREKKESFPLTVTSAQKNPTAFYLCASSIGGGGAWEQFFGPGTRLTVL.

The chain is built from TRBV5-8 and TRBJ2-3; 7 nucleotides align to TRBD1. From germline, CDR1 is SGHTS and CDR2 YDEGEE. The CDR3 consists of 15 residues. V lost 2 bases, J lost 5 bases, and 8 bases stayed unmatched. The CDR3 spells CASSLTTGLRDTQYF. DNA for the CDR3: TGTGCCAGCAGCTTAACGACAGGGTTACGAGATACGCAGTATTTT.

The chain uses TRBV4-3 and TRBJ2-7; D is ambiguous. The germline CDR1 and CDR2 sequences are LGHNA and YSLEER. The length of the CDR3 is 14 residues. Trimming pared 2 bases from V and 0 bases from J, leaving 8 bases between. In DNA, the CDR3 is TGCGCCAGCAGCCAACACAGTGACTCCTACGAGCAGTACTTC. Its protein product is CASSQHSDSYEQYF.

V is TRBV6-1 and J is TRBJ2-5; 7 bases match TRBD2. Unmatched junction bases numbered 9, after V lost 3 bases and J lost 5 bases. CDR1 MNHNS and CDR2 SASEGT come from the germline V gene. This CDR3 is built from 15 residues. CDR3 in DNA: TGTGCCAGCAGTGATCGGGGGGAGGGCAGGGAGACCCAGTACTTC. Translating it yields CASSDRGEGRETQYF.

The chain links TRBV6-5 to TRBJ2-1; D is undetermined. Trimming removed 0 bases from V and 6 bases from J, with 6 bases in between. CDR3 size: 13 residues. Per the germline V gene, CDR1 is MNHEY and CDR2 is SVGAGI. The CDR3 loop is CASSYSTGNEQFF. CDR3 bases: TGTGCCAGCAGTTACTCGACGGGCAATGAGCAGTTCTTC.

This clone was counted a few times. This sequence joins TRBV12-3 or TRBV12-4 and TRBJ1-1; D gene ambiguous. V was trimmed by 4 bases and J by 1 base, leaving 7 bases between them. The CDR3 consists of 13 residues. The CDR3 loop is CASSYNRNTEAFF. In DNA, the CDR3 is TGTGCCAGCAGTTACAACCGGAACACTGAAGCTTTCTTT.

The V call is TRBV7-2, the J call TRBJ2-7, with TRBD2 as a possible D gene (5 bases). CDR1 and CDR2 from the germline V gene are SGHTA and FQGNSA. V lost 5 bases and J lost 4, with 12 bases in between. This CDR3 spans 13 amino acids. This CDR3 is CASSLYPGYEQYF. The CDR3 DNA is TGTGCCAGCAGCCTATACCCGGGGTACGAGCAGTACTTC. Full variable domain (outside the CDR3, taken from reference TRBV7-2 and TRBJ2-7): GAGVSQSPSNKVTEKGKDVELRCDPISGHTALYWYRQSLGQGLEFLIYFQGNSAPDKSGLPSDRFSAERTGGSVSTLTIQRTQQEDSAVYLCASSLYPGYEQYFGPGTRLTVT.

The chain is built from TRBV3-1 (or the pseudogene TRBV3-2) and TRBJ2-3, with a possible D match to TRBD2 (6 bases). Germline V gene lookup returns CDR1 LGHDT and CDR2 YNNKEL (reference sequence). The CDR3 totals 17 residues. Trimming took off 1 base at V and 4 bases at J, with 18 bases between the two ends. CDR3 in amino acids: CASSQGVGRPDSDTQYF. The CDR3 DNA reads TGTGCCAGCAGCCAAGGGGTCGGGAGACCCGATTCAGATACGCAGTATTTT.

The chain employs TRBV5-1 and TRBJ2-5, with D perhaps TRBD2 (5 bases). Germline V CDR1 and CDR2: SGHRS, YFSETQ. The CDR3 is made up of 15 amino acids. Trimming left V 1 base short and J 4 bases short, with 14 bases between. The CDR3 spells CASSLSDHRGETQYF. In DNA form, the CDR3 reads TGCGCCAGCAGCTTGTCGGACCATCGGGGAGAGACCCAGTACTTC.

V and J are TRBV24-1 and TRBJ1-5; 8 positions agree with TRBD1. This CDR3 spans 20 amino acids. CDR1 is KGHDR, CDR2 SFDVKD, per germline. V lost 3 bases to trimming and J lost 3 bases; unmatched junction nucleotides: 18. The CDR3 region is CATSDTNYETGAINNQPQHF. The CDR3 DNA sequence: TGTGCCACCAGTGATACCAATTACGAGACAGGGGCAATCAACAATCAGCCCCAGCATTTT.

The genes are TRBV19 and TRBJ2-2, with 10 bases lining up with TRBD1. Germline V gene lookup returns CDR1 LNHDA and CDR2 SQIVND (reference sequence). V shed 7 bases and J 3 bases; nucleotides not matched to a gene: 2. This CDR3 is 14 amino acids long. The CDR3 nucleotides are TGTGCCAGTAAAGGGACAGGGGACACCGGGGAGCTGTTTTTT. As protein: CASKGTGDTGELFF.

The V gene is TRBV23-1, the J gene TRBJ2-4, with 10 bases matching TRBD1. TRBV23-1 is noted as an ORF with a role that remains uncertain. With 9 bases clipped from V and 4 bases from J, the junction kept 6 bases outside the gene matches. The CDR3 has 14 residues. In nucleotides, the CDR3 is TGCGCCAGGGGGGACAGGGGTAGGAAAAACATTCAGTACTTC. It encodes CARGDRGRKNIQYF.

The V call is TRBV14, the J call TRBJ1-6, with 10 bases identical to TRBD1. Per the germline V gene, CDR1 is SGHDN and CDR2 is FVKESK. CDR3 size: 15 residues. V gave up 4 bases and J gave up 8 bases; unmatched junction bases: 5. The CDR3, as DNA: TGTGCCAGCAGCCGAATGACAGGGGGCGATTCACCCCTCCACTTT. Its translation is CASSRMTGGDSPLHF.

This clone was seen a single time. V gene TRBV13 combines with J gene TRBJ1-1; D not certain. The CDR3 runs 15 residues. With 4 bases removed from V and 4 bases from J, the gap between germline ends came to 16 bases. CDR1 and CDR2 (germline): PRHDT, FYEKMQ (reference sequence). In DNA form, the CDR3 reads TGTGCCAGCAGCTACCAGGTGGGAGACGGCACTGAAGCTTTCTTT. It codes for CASSYQVGDGTEAFF. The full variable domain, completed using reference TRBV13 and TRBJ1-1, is AAGVIQSPRHLIKEKRETATLKCYPIPRHDTVYWYQQGPGQDPQFLISFYEKMQSDKGSIPDRFSAQQFSDYHSELNMSSLELGDSALYFCASSYQVGDGTEAFFGQGTRLTVV.